This section outlines one TCR beta chain sequence together with its context. The data are from a study of blood T cell repertoires in COVID-19. On the study more broadly: COVID-19 samples from acute and convalescent phases originated in the United States, Italy and Spain. The cDNA or gDNA used as material had been derived from T cells, B-cell-depleted T cells, or PBMCs.

The repertoire was sequenced with immunoSEQ multiplex PCR; TCRdb's copy has only in-frame clones and lacks some. The sample consists of about 200,000 clones, approximately 91% of them appearing once. Germline V gene sequence: CDR1 SGHTA, CDR2 FQGNSA. CDR3 length: 14 amino acids. The V end lost 0 bases, the J end lost 6 bases, and 12 bases lay between the germline ends. The sample taken for sequencing was peripheral blood. This sequence joins TRBV7-2 and TRBJ2-7, with D possibly matching TRBD2 (5 bases). This sequence was found in a man aged 35-49 years with acute or convalescent COVID-19. The chain's CDR3 is CASSLALESFEQYF. CDR3 nucleotides: TGTGCCAGCAGCTTAGCACTAGAATCGTTCGAGCAGTACTTC.